This T cell receptor (beta chain) was captured by sequencing in a study of blood T cell repertoires in COVID-19. Clones were read by immunoSEQ multiplex PCR, and TCRdb kept only the in-frame ones, dropping some. The sample shows approximately 170,000 clones, 88% of them seen only once. This CDR3 contains 13 residues. Trimming shortened V by 11 bases and J by 9 bases, and 22 bases separated the two germline ends. CDR1 is MNHEY and CDR2 is SVGAGI in the germline V gene. The chain combines TRBV6-5 with TRBJ1-1; no firm D call. The sequence was obtained from a man aged 25 to 40 with acute or convalescent COVID-19. Sequencing used peripheral blood. The CDR3 protein is CAVGGRPNAKAFF. DNA of the CDR3: TGTGCCGTGGGAGGAAGACCAAACGCAAAAGCTTTCTTT.